Shown below are 27 T cell receptor beta chains from a single sample sequenced in a study of blood T cell repertoires in COVID-19. Data came from immunoSEQ multiplex PCR; TCRdb stores just in-frame clones and leaves some out. The sample lists around 180,000 clones; 84% were seen once. The sequenced material came from PBMCs or T cells enriched from blood (not recorded which). All receptors derive from a man aged 45-65 years who had recovered from COVID-19.

In its sample, this clone was seen a few times. The chain uses TRBV29-1 and TRBJ2-1; D is undetermined. V was pared by 7 bases and J by 4 bases, with 11 bases between. The CDR3 runs to 12 residues. The germline gives CDR1 SQVTM, CDR2 ANQGSEA. The CDR3 nucleotides read TGCAGCGCTTCTACCTGGTACAATGAGCAGTTCTTC. Translating gives CSASTWYNEQFF.

This chain links TRBV9 with TRBJ1-3; no clear D gene. The CDR3 is made up of 16 amino acids. The germline CDR1 and CDR2 sequences are SGDLS and YYNGEE. Trimming took 4 bases from V and 0 from J, leaving 14 bases between them. CDR3 sequence reads: CASSSEKMSSGNTIYF. The CDR3 nucleotides read TGTGCCAGCAGCTCCGAGAAAATGAGCTCTGGAAACACCATATATTTT.

The chain employs TRBV2 and TRBJ1-2; 7 nucleotides match TRBD1. The V segment lost 7 bases and the J segment 3 bases; nucleotides outside the gene matches: 8. This CDR3 comprises 14 residues. Germline-derived CDR1 and CDR2 are SNHLY and FYNNEI. In nucleotides, the CDR3 is TGTGCCAGCAACGACTACAGGGGTGACTATGGCTACACCTTC. As protein: CASNDYRGDYGYTF. The complete variable domain, with remaining parts taken from reference TRBV2 and TRBJ1-2, reads EPEVTQTPSHQVTQMGQEVILRCVPISNHLYFYWYRQILGQKVEFLVSFYNNEISEKSEIFDDQFSVERPDGSNFTLKIRSTKLEDSAMYFCASNDYRGDYGYTFGSGTRLTVV.

The chain is built from TRBV5-8 and TRBJ1-6; D may be TRBD1 (5 bases). This CDR3 has 14 residues. CDR1 and CDR2 (germline): SGHTS, YDEGEE. The ends were cut back, 0 bases at V and 7 bases at J, with 8 bases in the middle. This chain's CDR3 is CASSLDGGNSPLHF. The CDR3 DNA sequence: TGTGCCAGCAGCTTGGACGGGGGGAATTCACCCCTCCACTTT.

V is TRBV9 and J is TRBJ2-3; D gene uncertain. The CDR3 is made up of 14 amino acids. The germline gives CDR1 SGDLS, CDR2 YYNGEE. The V end lost 2 bases, the J end lost 2 bases, and 9 bases lay between the germline ends. In DNA, the CDR3 is TGTGCCAGCAGCGTGCACAGCTACACAGATACGCAGTATTTT. Translated: CASSVHSYTDTQYF.

The rearrangement links TRBV19 to TRBJ1-6, with D perhaps TRBD1 (6 bases). Trimming removed 9 bases from V and 4 bases from J, with 13 bases in between. Per the germline V gene, CDR1 is LNHDA and CDR2 is SQIVND (reference sequence). The CDR3 runs to 14 residues. The CDR3 coding sequence is TGTGCCAGCCAATCACAGGGTTATAATTCACCCCTCCACTTT. Translation gives CASQSQGYNSPLHF. The full variable domain, its missing parts supplied by reference TRBV19 and TRBJ1-6, is DGGITQSPKYLFRKEGQNVTLSCEQNLNHDAMYWYRQDPGQGLRLIYYSQIVNDFQKGDIAEGYSVSREKKESFPLTVTSAQKNPTAFYLCASQSQGYNSPLHFGNGTRLTVT.

V gene TRBV11-2 combines with J gene TRBJ1-3; 9 bases are shared with TRBD1. With V trimmed by 6 bases and J by 1 base, 13 bases remained unmatched. The germline CDR1 and CDR2 sequences are SGHAT and FQNNGV. The length of the CDR3 is 18 residues. The CDR3 sequence: CASSVGTGLMGSGNTIYF. The CDR3 region has the DNA TGTGCCAGCAGTGTGGGGACAGGGCTTATGGGTTCTGGAAACACCATATATTTT.

J is TRBJ1-5 and V is TRBV6-5, with 7 bases identical to TRBD1. The CDR3 consists of 14 residues. With V trimmed by 7 bases and J by 2 bases, 5 bases remained unmatched. From germline, CDR1 is MNHEY and CDR2 SVGAGI. Here the CDR3 DNA reads TGTGCCAGCATTGGGCAGGGGGGCAATCAGCCCCAGCATTTT. This codes for CASIGQGGNQPQHF.

This clone was observed once. The chain combines TRBV20-1 with TRBJ2-7, with TRBD2 as a possible D gene (5 bases). CDR1 is DFQATT and CDR2 is SNEGSKA in the germline V gene (reference sequence). CDR3 length: 11 amino acids. V was shortened by 6 bases and J by 6 bases, with 12 bases between the two germline ends. The CDR3 DNA follows: TGCAGTGCGGAGGCCCCTGTCGAGCAGTACTTC. It codes for CSAEAPVEQYF.

The V gene is TRBV5-1, the J gene TRBJ2-5; TRBD2 is a possible D gene (5 bases). The germline V gene encodes CDR1 SGHRS and CDR2 YFSETQ. This CDR3 contains 14 residues. The V and J ends lost 4 bases and 5 bases respectively, with 15 bases between them. Here the CDR3 DNA reads TGCGCCAGCAGCCCGGTTCGCGGGTTTGAGACCCAGTACTTC. Encoded protein: CASSPVRGFETQYF.

The chain employs TRBV19 and TRBJ1-4; D is possibly TRBD1 (6 bases). The V end was cut by 1 base, the J end by 0 bases, with 9 bases between. The length of the CDR3 is 16 residues. Germline CDR1 and CDR2: LNHDA and SQIVND (reference sequence). CDR3 protein: CASSIARGATNEKLFF. The CDR3 region has the DNA TGTGCCAGTAGTATAGCCAGGGGCGCAACTAATGAAAAACTGTTTTTT.

The V and J genes are TRBV29-1 and TRBJ2-2; 7 bases are a match to TRBD1. Per germline, CDR1 SQVTM and CDR2 ANQGSEA. J was trimmed by 6 bases and V by 6 bases; bases with no gene match: 10. This CDR3 comprises 14 residues. The CDR3 region is CSVQTDRAAGELFF. The DNA of the CDR3 is TGCAGCGTCCAGACCGACAGGGCGGCCGGGGAGCTGTTTTTT.

The chain combines TRBV2 with TRBJ2-5; TRBD1 matches at 7 bases. CDR1 SNHLY and CDR2 FYNNEI come from the germline V gene. The CDR3 spans 11 residues. The ends lost 6 bases at V and 10 bases at J; junction bases unmatched: 5. Written as DNA, the CDR3 is TGTGCCAGCAGCCTACAGGGGCACCAGTACTTC. Its translation: CASSLQGHQYF.

The gene calls are TRBV6-4 and TRBJ2-3, with 10 bases fitting TRBD2. CDR1 is MRHNA and CDR2 is SNTAGT in the germline V gene. V was pared by 3 bases and J by 0 bases, with 6 bases of the junction left unmatched. This CDR3 region has 17 residues. As DNA, the CDR3 is TGTGCCAGCAGTGAGGTGGAGCGGGGGGGGAGCACAGATACGCAGTATTTT. It encodes CASSEVERGGSTDTQYF.

This clone appeared a single time. V and J are TRBV6-5 and TRBJ2-7; no reliable D call. This CDR3 comprises 14 residues. V gave up 10 bases and J gave up 6 bases, with 22 bases separating them. The germline CDR1 and CDR2 sequences are MNHEY and SVGAGI. CDR3 residues: CATSTRQYLFEQYF. CDR3 in DNA: TGTGCCACCTCTACGAGGCAGTACCTTTTCGAGCAGTACTTC.

The rearrangement joins TRBV24-1 to TRBJ2-4; D is unresolved. Germline values: CDR1 KGHDR, CDR2 SFDVKD. The CDR3 sequence is 13 residues long. The ends were cut back, 9 bases at V and 8 bases at J, with 16 bases in the middle. The CDR3 loop reads CATSQGGSDIQYF. CDR3 coding DNA: TGTGCCACCTCCCAAGGCGGCAGTGACATTCAGTACTTC.

The rearrangement joins TRBV15 to TRBJ2-2; weak D call: TRBD2 (5 bases). The CDR3 has 14 residues. Trimming removed 0 bases at V and 4 bases at J, with 6 bases between. CDR1 LNHNV and CDR2 YYDKDF come from the germline V gene (reference sequence). The CDR3 loop reads CATSRDRGTGELFF. The CDR3 DNA reads TGTGCCACCAGCAGAGATCGGGGCACCGGGGAGCTGTTTTTT. Based on the CDR3 plus reference TRBV15 and TRBJ2-2, the full variable domain is DAMVIQNPRYQVTQFGKPVTLSCSQTLNHNVMYWYQQKSSQAPKLLFHYYDKDFNNEADTPDNFQSRRPNTSFCFLDIRSPGLGDTAMYLCATSRDRGTGELFFGEGSRLTVL.

The chain joins TRBV4-2 to TRBJ1-5; 10 positions agree with TRBD1. This CDR3 region has 19 residues. CDR1 and CDR2 from the germline V gene are LGHNA and YNFKEQ. Losses at the gene ends were 0 bases for V and 4 bases for J; bases not matched to a gene: 12. The CDR3 loop reads CASSQDSGDRGTLNQPQHF. The CDR3 DNA is TGTGCCAGCAGCCAAGATTCCGGGGACAGGGGCACGTTGAATCAGCCCCAGCATTTT.

This clone was observed a handful of times. The chain joins TRBV3-1 (or the pseudogene TRBV3-2) to TRBJ2-7, with D perhaps TRBD1 (6 bases). Trimming took 3 bases from V and 6 from J, leaving 24 bases between them. The germline V gene encodes CDR1 LGHDT and CDR2 YNNKEL (reference sequence). CDR3 length: 17 residues. The CDR3 region is CASSQTRPRPGAGEQYF. The CDR3 bases are TGTGCCAGCAGCCAGACGAGGCCACGGCCAGGGGCTGGCGAGCAGTACTTC.

The chain combines TRBV7-6 with TRBJ1-5, with 7 bases lining up with TRBD1. This CDR3 is 14 amino acids long. CDR1 is SGHVS and CDR2 is FNYEAQ in the germline V gene. V dropped 5 bases and J dropped 7; count of bases not matched to a gene: 8. The CDR3 nucleotides read TGTGCCAGCAGCCAAGGAGGGGGACAGCAGCCCCAGCATTTT. Protein: CASSQGGGQQPQHF.

The rearrangement joins TRBV10-1 to TRBJ1-5, with 7 bases that match TRBD1. The germline CDR1 and CDR2 sequences are WNHNN and SYGVQD (reference sequence). V shed 7 bases and J 5 bases; nucleotides not matched to a gene: 17. The CDR3 is made up of 17 amino acids. The CDR3, as DNA: TGCGCCAGCACCAATAAACCACAGGGGTCGGGAGATCAGCCCCAGCATTTT. It codes for CASTNKPQGSGDQPQHF.

This chain joins TRBV11-1 and TRBJ2-2; D possibly corresponds to TRBD1 (6 bases). Germline loops: CDR1 SGHAT, CDR2 FQDESV (reference sequence). Trimming took 5 bases from V and 2 from J, leaving 15 bases between them. The CDR3 runs 16 residues. For the CDR3, the DNA is TGTGCCAGCAGCCCATCGGGGACACCCAACACCGGGGAGCTGTTTTTT. Its translation is CASSPSGTPNTGELFF.

This clone was counted once. This chain connects TRBV9 to TRBJ1-1; the D gene is possibly TRBD1 (6 bases). V was pared by 0 bases and J by 3 bases, with 12 bases between. Germline V gene lookup returns CDR1 SGDLS and CDR2 YYNGEE. The CDR3 runs 15 residues. The CDR3 spells CASSVADSFYTEAFF. The DNA for the CDR3 is TGTGCCAGCAGCGTAGCGGACAGTTTCTACACTGAAGCTTTCTTT. Looking up the rest from reference TRBV9 and TRBJ1-1 gives the full variable domain: DSGVTQTPKHLITATGQRVTLRCSPRSGDLSVYWYQQSLDQGLQFLIQYYNGEERAKGNILERFSAQQFPDLHSELNLSSLELGDSALYFCASSVADSFYTEAFFGQGTRLTVV.

The J gene is TRBJ2-3, the V gene TRBV12-3 or TRBV12-4, with TRBD1 matching over 8 bases. V trimming: 4 bases; J trimming: 14 bases; junction bases outside the gene matches: 8. The CDR3 length is 12 residues. This CDR3 is CASSSSGTGGYF. The CDR3, as DNA: TGTGCCAGCAGTTCCTCCGGGACAGGCGGGTATTTT.

The rearrangement uses TRBV20-1 and TRBJ2-4; the match to TRBD2 covers 12 bases. With 3 bases clipped from V and 7 bases from J, the junction kept 7 bases outside the gene matches. The CDR3 is made up of 15 amino acids. Per germline, CDR1 DFQATT and CDR2 SNEGSKA (reference sequence). The CDR3 nucleotides are TGCAGTGCTAGTAGAACTAGCGGGGGGTACAACATTCAGTACTTC. It translates to CSASRTSGGYNIQYF.

This clone was seen more than once but under ten times. CDR3 nucleotide sequence: TGTGCCATCAGCCAACAGGGGGATTACCAGCCCCAGCATTTT. Amino acid sequence: CAISQQGDYQPQHF. V is TRBV10-3 and J is TRBJ1-5, with 8 bases that match TRBD1. V dropped 6 bases and J dropped 7; count of bases not matched to a gene: 8. CDR1 is ENHRY, CDR2 SYGVKD, per germline. The CDR3 spans 14 residues.

This chain links TRBV2 with TRBJ2-7, with TRBD1 identical over 12 bases. The germline V gene has CDR1 SNHLY and CDR2 FYNNEI. Losses at the gene ends were 7 bases for V and 10 bases for J; bases not matched to a gene: 17. CDR3 size: 16 residues. This CDR3 is CASTPGTGGDQNPQYF. The CDR3 DNA reads TGTGCCAGCACCCCGGGGACAGGGGGCGACCAAAACCCCCAGTACTTC. Full variable domain (remainder filled in from reference TRBV2 and TRBJ2-7): EPEVTQTPSHQVTQMGQEVILRCVPISNHLYFYWYRQILGQKVEFLVSFYNNEISEKSEIFDDQFSVERPDGSNFTLKIRSTKLEDSAMYFCASTPGTGGDQNPQYFGPGTRLTVT.